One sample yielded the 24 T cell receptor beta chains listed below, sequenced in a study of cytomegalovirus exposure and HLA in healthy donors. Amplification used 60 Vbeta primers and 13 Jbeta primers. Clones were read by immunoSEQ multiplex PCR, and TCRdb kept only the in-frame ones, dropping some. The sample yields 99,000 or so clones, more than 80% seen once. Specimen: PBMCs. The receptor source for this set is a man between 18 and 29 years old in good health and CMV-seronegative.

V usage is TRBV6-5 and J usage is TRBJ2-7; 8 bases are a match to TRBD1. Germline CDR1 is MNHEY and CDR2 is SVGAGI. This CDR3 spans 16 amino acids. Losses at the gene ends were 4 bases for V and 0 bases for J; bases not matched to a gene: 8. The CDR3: CASSSLGQGLSYEQYF. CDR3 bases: TGTGCCAGCAGTTCACTCGGACAGGGCCTCTCCTACGAGCAGTACTTC.

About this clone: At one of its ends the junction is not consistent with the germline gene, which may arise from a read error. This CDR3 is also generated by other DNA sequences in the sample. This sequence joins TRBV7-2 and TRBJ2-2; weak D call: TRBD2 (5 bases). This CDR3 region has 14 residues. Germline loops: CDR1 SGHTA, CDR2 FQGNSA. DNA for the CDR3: TGCGCCAGCAGCCAACTCGGACTCACCGGGGAGCTGTTTTTT. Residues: CASSQLGLTGELFF.

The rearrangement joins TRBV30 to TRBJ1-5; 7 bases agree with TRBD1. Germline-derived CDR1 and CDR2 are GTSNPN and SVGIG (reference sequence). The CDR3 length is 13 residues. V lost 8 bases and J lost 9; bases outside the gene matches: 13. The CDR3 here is CAMDRTGGLPQHF. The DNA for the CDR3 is TGTGCCATGGACAGGACCGGGGGACTGCCCCAGCATTTT.

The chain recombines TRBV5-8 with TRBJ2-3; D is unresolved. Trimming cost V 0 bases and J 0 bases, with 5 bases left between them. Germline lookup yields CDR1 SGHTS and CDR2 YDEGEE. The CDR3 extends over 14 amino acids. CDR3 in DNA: TGTGCCAGCAGCTTGGCGTTTAGCACAGATACGCAGTATTTT. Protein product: CASSLAFSTDTQYF.

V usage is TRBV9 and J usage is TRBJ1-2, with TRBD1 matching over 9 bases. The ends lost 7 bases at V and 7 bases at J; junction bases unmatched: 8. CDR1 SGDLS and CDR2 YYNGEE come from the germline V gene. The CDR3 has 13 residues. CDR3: CASSPGQGRGYTF. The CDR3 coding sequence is TGTGCCAGCTCGCCGGGACAGGGACGTGGCTACACCTTC.

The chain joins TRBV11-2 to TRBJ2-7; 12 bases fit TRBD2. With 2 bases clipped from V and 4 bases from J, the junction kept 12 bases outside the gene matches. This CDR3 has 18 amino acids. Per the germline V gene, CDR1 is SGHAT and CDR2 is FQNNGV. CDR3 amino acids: CASSLPSGRAFIAYEQYF. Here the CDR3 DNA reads TGTGCCAGCAGCTTACCTAGCGGGAGGGCCTTTATCGCGTACGAGCAGTACTTC.

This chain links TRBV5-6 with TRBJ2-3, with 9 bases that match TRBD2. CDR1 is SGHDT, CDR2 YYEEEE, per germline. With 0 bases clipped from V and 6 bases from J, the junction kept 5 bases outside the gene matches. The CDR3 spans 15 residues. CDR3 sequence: CASSLVSGSDDTQYF. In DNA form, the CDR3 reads TGTGCCAGCAGCTTGGTTAGCGGGAGCGACGATACGCAGTATTTT. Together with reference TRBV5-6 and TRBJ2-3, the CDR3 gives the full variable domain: DAGVTQSPTHLIKTRGQQVTLRCSPKSGHDTVSWYQQALGQGPQFIFQYYEEEERQRGNFPDRFSGHQFPNYSSELNVNALLLGDSALYLCASSLVSGSDDTQYFGPGTRLTVL.

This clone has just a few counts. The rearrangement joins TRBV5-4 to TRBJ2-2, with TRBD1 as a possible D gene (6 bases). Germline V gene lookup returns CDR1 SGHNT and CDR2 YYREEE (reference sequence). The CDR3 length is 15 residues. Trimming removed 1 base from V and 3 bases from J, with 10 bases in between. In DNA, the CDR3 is TGTGCCAGCAGCTTGCCAGGGGCTCACACCGGGGAGCTGTTTTTT. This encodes CASSLPGAHTGELFF. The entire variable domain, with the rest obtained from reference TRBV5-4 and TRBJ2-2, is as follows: ETGVTQSPTHLIKTRGQQVTLRCSSQSGHNTVSWYQQALGQGPQFIFQYYREEENGRGNFPPRFSGLQFPNYSSELNVNALELDDSALYLCASSLPGAHTGELFFGEGSRLTVL.

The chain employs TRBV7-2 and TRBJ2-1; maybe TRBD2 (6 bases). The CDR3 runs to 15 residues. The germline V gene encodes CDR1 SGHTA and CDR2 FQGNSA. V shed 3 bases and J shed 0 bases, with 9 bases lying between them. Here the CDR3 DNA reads TGTGCCAGCAGCTTTGCGGGGCACTCCTACAATGAGCAGTTCTTC. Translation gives CASSFAGHSYNEQFF.

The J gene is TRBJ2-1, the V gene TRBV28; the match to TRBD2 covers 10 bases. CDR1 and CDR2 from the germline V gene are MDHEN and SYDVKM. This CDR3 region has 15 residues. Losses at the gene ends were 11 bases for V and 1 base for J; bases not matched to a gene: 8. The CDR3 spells CAFSSGRGSYNEQFF. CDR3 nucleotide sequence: TGTGCCTTCTCTAGCGGGAGAGGATCCTACAATGAGCAGTTCTTC.

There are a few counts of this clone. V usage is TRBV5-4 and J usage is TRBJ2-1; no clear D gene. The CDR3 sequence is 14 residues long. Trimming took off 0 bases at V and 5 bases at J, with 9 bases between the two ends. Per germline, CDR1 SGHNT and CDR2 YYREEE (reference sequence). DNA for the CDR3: TGTGCCAGCAGCTTGGACCCTCGGGACAATGAGCAGTTCTTC. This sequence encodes CASSLDPRDNEQFF.

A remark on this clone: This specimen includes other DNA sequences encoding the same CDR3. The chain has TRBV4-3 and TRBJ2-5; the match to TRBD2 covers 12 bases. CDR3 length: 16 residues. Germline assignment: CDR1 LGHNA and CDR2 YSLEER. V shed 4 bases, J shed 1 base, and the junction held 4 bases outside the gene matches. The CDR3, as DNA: TGCGCCAGCAGCCCAGGACTAGCGGGATTCCAAGAGACCCAGTACTTC. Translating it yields CASSPGLAGFQETQYF.

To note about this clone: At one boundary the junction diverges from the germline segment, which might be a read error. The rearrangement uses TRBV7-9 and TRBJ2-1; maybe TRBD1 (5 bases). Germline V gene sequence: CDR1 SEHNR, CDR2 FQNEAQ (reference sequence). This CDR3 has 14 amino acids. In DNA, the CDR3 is TGTTCCAGCAGCTTATCCACAGGCCGTGATGAGCAGTTCTTC. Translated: CSSSLSTGRDEQFF.

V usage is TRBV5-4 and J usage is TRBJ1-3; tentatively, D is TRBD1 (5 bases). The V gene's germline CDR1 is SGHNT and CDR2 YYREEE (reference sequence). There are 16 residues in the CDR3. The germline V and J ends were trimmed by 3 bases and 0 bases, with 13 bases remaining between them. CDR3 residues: CASSSGLPLSGNTIYF. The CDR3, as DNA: TGTGCCAGCAGCTCGGGACTCCCACTCTCTGGAAACACCATATATTTT.

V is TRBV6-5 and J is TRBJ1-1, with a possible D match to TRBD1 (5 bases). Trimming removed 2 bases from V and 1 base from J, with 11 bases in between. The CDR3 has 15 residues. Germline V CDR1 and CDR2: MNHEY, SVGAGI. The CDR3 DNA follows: TGTGCCAGCAGTTACAGAGGACACACGAACACTGAAGCTTTCTTT. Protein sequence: CASSYRGHTNTEAFF.

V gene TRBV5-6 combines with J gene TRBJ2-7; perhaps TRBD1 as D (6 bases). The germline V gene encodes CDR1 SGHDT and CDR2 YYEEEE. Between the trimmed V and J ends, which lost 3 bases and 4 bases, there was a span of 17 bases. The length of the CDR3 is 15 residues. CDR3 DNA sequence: TGTGCCAGCAGCTGGAACAGTCTCCAGGGGTACGAGCAGTACTTC. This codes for CASSWNSLQGYEQYF.

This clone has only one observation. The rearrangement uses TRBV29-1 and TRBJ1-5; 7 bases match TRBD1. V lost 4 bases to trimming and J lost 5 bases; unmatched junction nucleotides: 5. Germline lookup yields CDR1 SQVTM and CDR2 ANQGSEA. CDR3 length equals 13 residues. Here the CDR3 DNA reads TGCAGCGTTGGGTCAGGGACAGATCAGCCCCAGCATTTT. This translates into CSVGSGTDQPQHF.

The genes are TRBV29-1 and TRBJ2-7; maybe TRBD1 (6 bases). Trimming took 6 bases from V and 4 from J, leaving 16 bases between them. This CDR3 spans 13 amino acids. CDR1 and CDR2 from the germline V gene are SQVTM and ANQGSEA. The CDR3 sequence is CSVASGDSYEQYF. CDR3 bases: TGCAGCGTGGCCTCAGGGGATTCGTACGAGCAGTACTTC.

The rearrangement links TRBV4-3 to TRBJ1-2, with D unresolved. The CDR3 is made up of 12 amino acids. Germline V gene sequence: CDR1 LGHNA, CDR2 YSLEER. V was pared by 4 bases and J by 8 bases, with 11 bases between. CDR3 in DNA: TGCGCCAGCAGCCTAGACTTAGAGGGCTACACCTTC. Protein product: CASSLDLEGYTF.

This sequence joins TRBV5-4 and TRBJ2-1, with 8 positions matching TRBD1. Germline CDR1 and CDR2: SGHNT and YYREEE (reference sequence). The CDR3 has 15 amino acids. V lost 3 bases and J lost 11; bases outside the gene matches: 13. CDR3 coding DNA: TGTGCCAGCAGCTCGGGGACAGGCAATACAATGAAGCAGTTCTTC. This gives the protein CASSSGTGNTMKQFF.

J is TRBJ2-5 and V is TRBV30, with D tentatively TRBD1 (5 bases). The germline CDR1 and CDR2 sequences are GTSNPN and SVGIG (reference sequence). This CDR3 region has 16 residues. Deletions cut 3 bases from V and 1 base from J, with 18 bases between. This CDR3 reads CAWRGRGAQVQETQYF. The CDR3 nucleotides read TGTGCCTGGAGGGGAAGGGGTGCACAGGTCCAAGAGACCCAGTACTTC.

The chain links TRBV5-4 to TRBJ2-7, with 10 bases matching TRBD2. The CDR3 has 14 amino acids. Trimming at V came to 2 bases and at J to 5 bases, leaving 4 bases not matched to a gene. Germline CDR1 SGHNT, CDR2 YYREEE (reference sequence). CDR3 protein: CASSLLAGNHEQYF. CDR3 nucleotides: TGTGCCAGCAGCTTACTAGCGGGAAACCACGAGCAGTACTTC.

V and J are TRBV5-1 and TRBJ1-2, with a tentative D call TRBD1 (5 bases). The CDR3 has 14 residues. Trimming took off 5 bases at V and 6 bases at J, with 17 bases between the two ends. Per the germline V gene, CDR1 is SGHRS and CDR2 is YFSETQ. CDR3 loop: CASSRVGVGDGYTF. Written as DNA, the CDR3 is TGCGCCAGCAGTCGCGTAGGGGTTGGAGATGGCTACACCTTC.

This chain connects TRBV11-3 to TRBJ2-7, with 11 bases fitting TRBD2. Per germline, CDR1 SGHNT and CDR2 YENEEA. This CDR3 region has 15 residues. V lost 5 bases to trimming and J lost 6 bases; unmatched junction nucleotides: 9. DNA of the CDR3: TGTGCCAGCAGCCCTGGACTACTAGCGGGAGTCGAGCAGTACTTC. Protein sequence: CASSPGLLAGVEQYF.